The count of the clone carrying this T cell receptor (beta chain) is one. This sample was included in a study of blood T cell repertoires in COVID-19. Study summary: Whether acute or convalescent, the COVID-19 samples came from the United States, Italy and Spain.

Clones were sequenced by immunoSEQ multiplex PCR, and TCRdb holds only the in-frame ones, with some missing. This sample carries 100,000 or so clones, around 81% of them seen once, and the ten largest clones take 10% to 15%. Germline CDR1 SGHNT, CDR2 YYREEE (reference sequence). V lost 4 bases, J lost 4 bases, and 14 bases lay in between. This CDR3 comprises 14 residues. The sample comprised peripheral blood. This chain uses TRBV5-4 with TRBJ2-5, with TRBD2 as a possible D gene (6 bases). The clonotype comes from a woman between 65 and 79 years old with active or convalescent COVID-19. In DNA form, the CDR3 reads TGTGCCAGCAGCCTCGGAACTAGCCGAGAGACCCAGTACTTC. Amino acids: CASSLGTSRETQYF.